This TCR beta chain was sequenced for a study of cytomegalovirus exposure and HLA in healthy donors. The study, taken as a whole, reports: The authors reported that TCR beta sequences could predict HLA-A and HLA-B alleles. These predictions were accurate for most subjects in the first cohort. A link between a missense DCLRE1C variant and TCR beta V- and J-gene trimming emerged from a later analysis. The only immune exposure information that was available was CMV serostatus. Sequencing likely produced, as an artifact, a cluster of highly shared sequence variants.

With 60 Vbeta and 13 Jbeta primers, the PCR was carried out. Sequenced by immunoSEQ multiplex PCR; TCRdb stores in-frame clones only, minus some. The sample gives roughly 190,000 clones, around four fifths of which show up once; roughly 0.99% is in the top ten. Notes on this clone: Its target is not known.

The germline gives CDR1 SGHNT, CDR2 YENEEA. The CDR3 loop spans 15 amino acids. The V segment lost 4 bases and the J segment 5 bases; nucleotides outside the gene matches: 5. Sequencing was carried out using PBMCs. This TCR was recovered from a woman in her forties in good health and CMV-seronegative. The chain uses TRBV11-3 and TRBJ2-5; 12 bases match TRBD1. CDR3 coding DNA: TGTGCCAGCAGCTCGGGGACAGGGGGCGTTGAGACCCAGTACTTC. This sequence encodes CASSSGTGGVETQYF.